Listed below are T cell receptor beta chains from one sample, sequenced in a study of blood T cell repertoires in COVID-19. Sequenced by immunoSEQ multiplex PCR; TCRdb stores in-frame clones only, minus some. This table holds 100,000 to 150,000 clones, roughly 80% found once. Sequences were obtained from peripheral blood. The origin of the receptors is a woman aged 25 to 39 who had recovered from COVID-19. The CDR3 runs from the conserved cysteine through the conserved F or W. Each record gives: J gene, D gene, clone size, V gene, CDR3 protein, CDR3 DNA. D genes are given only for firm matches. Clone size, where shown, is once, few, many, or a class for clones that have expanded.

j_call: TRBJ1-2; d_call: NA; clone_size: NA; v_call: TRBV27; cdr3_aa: CASSFGLGRGYTF; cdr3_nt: TGTGCCAGCAGTTTTGGACTGGGCCGAGGCTACACCTTC
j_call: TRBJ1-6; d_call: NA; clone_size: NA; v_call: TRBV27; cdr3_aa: CASRTRGGSYNSPLHF; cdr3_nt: TGTGCCAGCAGGACAAGGGGAGGCTCCTATAATTCACCCCTCCACTTT
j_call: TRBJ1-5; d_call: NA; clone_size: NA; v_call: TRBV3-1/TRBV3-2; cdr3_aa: CASSQSNQPQHF; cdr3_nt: TGTGCCAGCAGCCAGAGTAATCAGCCCCAGCATTTT
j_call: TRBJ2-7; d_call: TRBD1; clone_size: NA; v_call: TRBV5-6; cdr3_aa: CASRPRSGTGVYEQYF; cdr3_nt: TGTGCCAGCAGGCCTAGGTCCGGGACAGGGGTCTACGAGCAGTACTTC
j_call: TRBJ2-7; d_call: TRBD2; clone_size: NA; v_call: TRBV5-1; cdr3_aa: CASSYPGGEQYF; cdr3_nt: TGCGCCAGCAGTTATCCGGGAGGCGAGCAGTACTTC
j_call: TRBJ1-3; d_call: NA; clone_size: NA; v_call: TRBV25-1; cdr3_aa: CASSGRGSSGNTIYF; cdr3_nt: TGTGCCAGCAGCGGAAGGGGAAGCTCTGGAAACACCATATATTTT
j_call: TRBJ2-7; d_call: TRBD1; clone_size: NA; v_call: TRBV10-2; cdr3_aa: CASSEPIARTGGEQYF; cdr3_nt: TGCGCCAGCAGTGAGCCGATTGCCCGGACAGGGGGCGAGCAGTACTTC
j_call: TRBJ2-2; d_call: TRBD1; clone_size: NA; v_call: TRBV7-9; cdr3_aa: CASSNGDREVTGELFF; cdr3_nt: TGTGCCAGCAGCAATGGGGACAGGGAGGTCACCGGGGAGCTGTTTTTT
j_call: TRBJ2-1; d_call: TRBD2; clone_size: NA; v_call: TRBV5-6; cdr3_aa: CASSFLTSGGANEQFF; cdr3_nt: TGTGCCAGCAGCTTCTTGACTAGCGGGGGGGCCAATGAGCAGTTCTTC
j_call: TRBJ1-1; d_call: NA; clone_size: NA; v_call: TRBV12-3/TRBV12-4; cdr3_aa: CASSLFSNTEAFF; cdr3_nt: TGTGCCAGCAGTCTATTCTCAAACACTGAAGCTTTCTTT
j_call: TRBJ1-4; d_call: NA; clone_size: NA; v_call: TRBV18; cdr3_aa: CASHYESSEKLFF; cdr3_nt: TGTGCCAGCCATTATGAGTCGAGCGAAAAACTGTTTTTT
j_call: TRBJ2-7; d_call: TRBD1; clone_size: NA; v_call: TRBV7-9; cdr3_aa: CASSLGQGNYEQYF; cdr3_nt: TGTGCCAGCAGCTTAGGACAGGGGAATTACGAGCAGTACTTC
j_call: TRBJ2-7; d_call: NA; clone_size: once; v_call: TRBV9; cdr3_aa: CASSVDLGDSYEQYF; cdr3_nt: TGTGCCAGCAGCGTAGACCTGGGAGACTCCTACGAGCAGTACTTC
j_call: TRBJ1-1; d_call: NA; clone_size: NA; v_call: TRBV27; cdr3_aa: CASSLSFRSTEAFF; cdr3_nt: TGTGCCAGCAGTTTATCCTTCCGGAGCACTGAAGCTTTCTTT
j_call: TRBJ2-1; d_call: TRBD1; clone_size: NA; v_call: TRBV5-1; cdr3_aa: CASSSGTGVNEQFF; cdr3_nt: TGCGCCAGCAGCTCCGGGACAGGGGTCAATGAGCAGTTCTTC
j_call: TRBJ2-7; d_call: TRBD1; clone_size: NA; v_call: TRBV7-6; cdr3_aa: CASSQGYRGASSYEQYF; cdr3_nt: TGTGCCAGCAGCCAAGGGTACAGGGGGGCCAGCTCCTACGAGCAGTACTTC
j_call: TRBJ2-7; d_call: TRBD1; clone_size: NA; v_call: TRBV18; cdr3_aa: CASSLTGGAGSEQYF; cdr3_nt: TGTGCCAGCTCACTTACAGGGGGCGCGGGTTCCGAGCAGTACTTC
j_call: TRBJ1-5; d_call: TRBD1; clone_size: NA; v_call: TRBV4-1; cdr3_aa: CASSYDRGDQPQHF; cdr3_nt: TGCGCCAGCAGCTATGACAGGGGCGATCAGCCCCAGCATTTT
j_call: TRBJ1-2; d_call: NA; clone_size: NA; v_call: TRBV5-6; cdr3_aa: CASSTELYGYTF; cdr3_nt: TGTGCCAGCAGCACCGAGCTTTATGGCTACACCTTC
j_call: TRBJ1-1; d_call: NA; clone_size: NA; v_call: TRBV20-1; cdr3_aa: CSASGGDTEAFF; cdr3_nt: TGCAGTGCTAGTGGCGGGGATACTGAAGCTTTCTTT
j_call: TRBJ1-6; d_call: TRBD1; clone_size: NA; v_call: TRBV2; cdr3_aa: CASRLDRSHNSPLHF; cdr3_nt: TGTGCCAGCAGGTTGGACAGGTCGCATAATTCACCCCTCCACTTT
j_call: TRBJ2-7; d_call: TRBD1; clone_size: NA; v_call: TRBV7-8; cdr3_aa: CASSPGTGGFYEQYF; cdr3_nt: TGTGCCAGCAGCCCCGGGACAGGGGGCTTCTACGAGCAGTACTTC
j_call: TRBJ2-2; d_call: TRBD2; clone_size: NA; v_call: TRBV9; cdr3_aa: CASSVAYERGNTGELFF; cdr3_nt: TGTGCCAGCAGCGTAGCTTACGAGCGGGGGAACACCGGGGAGCTGTTTTTT
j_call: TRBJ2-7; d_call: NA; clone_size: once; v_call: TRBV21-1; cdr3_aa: CARSMTSGPYEQYF; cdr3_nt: TGTGCCAGAAGTATGACTAGCGGCCCCTACGAGCAGTACTTC
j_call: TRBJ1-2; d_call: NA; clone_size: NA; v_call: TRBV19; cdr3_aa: CASSSSTGFYGYTF; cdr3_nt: TGTGCCAGTAGTTCGTCAACAGGGTTCTATGGCTACACCTTC
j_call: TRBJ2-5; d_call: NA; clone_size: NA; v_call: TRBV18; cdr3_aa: CASSPSTQGETQYF; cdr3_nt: TGTGCCAGCTCACCGAGCACTCAGGGGGAGACCCAGTACTTC
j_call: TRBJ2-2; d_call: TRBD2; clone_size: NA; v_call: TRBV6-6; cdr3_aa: CASTREGGELFF; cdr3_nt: TGTGCCAGCACACGGGAGGGCGGGGAGCTGTTTTTT
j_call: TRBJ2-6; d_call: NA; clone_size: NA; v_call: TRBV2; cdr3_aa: CASVGGAYSGANVLTF; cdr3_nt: TGTGCCAGCGTAGGGGGGGCTTACTCTGGGGCCAACGTCCTGACTTTC
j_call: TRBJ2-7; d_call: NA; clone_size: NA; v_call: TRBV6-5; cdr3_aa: CASSSRDTTYEQYF; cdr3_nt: TGTGCCAGCAGCTCCCGGGACACAACCTACGAGCAGTACTTC
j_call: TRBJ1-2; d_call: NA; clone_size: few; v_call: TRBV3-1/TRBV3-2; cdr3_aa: CASSQLRGLIDYGYTF; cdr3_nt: TGTGCCAGCAGCCAACTACGGGGGTTGATCGACTATGGCTACACCTTC
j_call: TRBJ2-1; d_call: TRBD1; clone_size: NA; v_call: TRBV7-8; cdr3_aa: CASSWTGKDNEQFF; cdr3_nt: TGTGCCAGCAGCTGGACAGGGAAGGACAATGAGCAGTTCTTC
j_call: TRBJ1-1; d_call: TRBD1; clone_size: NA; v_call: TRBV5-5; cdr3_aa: CASSLAGTGLNTEAFF; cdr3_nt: TGTGCCAGCAGCTTGGCAGGGACAGGGTTGAACACTGAAGCTTTCTTT
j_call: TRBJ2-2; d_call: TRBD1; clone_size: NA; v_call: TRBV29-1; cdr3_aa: CSSTGDGTGELFF; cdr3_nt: TGCAGCTCGACAGGGGATGGGACCGGGGAGCTGTTTTTT
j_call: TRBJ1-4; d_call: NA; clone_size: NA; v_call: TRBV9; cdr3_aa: CASSPRGGNEKLFF; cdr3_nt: TGTGCCAGCAGCCCTCGTGGCGGTAATGAAAAACTGTTTTTT
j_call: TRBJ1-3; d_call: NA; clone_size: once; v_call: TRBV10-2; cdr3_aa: CASSEYPGRTGNTIYF; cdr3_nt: TGCGCCAGCAGTGAGTATCCGGGTCGAACTGGAAACACCATATATTTT
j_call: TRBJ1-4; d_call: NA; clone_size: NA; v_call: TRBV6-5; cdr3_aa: CASSSGGFREKLFF; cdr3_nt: TGTGCCAGCAGCTCTGGGGGGTTTCGGGAAAAACTGTTTTTT
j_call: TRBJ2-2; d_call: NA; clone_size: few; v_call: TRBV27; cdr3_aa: CASSLPGNGELFF; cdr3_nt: TGTGCCAGCAGTTTACCCGGGAACGGGGAGCTGTTTTTT
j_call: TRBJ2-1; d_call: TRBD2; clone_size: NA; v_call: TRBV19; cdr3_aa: CASSSGGSINEQFF; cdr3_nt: TGTGCCAGTAGTTCTGGCGGGAGTATCAATGAGCAGTTCTTC
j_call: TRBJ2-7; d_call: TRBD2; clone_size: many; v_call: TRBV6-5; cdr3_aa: CASRKREGYEQYF; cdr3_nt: TGTGCCAGCAGGAAACGGGAGGGGTACGAGCAGTACTTC
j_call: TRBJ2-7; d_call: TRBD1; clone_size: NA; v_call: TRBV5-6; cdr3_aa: CASSLRTGWAREQYF; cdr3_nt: TGTGCCAGCAGCCTGAGGACAGGTTGGGCGCGTGAGCAGTACTTC
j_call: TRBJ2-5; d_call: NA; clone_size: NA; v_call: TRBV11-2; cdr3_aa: CASSETGAETQYF; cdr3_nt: TGTGCCAGCAGTGAAACAGGTGCGGAGACCCAGTACTTC
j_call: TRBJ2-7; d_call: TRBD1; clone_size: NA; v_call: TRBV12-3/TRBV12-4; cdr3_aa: CASSPQGAGEQYF; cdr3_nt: TGTGCCAGCAGTCCTCAGGGGGCGGGGGAGCAGTACTTC
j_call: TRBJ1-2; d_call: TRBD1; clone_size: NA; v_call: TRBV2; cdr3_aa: CASSERGQRIYGYTF; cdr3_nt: TGTGCCAGCAGTGAACGGGGACAGCGAATCTATGGCTACACCTTC
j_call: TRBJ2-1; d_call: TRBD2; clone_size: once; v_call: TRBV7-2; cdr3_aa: CASSLGGTSGNEQFF; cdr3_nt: TGTGCCAGCAGCTTGGGGGGGACTAGCGGGAATGAGCAGTTCTTC
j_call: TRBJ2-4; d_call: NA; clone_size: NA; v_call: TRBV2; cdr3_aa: CASRDITGIAKNIQYF; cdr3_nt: TGTGCCAGCAGAGACATAACAGGAATAGCCAAAAACATTCAGTACTTC
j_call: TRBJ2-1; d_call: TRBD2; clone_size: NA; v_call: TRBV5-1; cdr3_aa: CASSSPGLAGQRYNEQFF; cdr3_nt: TGCGCCAGCAGCTCTCCGGGACTAGCGGGGCAGAGATACAATGAGCAGTTCTTC
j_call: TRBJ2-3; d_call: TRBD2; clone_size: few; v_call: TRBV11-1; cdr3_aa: CASSLGLAGTTDTQYF; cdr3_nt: TGTGCCAGCAGCTTAGGGCTAGCGGGTACCACAGATACGCAGTATTTT
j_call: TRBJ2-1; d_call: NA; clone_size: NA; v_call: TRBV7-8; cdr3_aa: CASSLSPTYNEQFF; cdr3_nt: TGTGCCAGCAGCTTATCCCCGACTTACAATGAGCAGTTCTTC
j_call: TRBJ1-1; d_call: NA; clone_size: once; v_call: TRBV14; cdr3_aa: CASSQESGLRTEAFF; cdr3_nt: TGTGCCAGCAGCCAAGAATCGGGACTCCGTACTGAAGCTTTCTTT
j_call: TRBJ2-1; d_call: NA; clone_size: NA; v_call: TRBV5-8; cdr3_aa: CASSLGRSSYNEQFF; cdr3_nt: TGTGCCAGCAGCTTGGGTCGGAGCTCCTACAATGAGCAGTTCTTC
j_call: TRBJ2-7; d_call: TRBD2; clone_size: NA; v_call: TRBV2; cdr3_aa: CASSTGLAGSEQYF; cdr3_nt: TGTGCCAGCAGTACCGGACTAGCGGGCTCCGAGCAGTACTTC
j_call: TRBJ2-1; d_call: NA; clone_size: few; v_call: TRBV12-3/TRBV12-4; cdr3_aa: CATNRDFFDEQFF; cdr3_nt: TGTGCCACCAACCGGGACTTTTTCGATGAGCAGTTCTTC
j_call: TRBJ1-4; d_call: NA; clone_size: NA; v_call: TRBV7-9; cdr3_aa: CASRPREDLRGEKLFF; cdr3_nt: TGTGCCAGCCGACCCAGGGAGGATCTACGCGGTGAAAAACTGTTTTTT